Listed below are T cell receptor beta chains from one sample, sequenced in a study of control samples from healthy donors and cancer patients. Data came from immunoSEQ multiplex PCR; TCRdb stores just in-frame clones and leaves some out. This sample has approximately 99,000 clones, with around four fifths found just once. The specimen sequenced was blood. These receptors came from a man younger than 35 in good health. Both conserved end residues are part of each CDR3. A D gene is named only where the DNA matches it firmly. Not every row has a clone size; where given, it reads once, few, many or a size class.

len,d_gene,j_gene,v_gene,abundance,CDR3nt,CDR3aa
15,TRBD1,TRBJ2-2,TRBV5-8,-,TGTGCCAGCCGATCCGGGACAGCGAACACCGGGGAGCTGTTTTTT,CASRSGTANTGELFF
14,-,TRBJ1-2,TRBV5-1,-,TGCGCCAGCAGACTTGACAATCCAAACTATGGCTACACCTTC,CASRLDNPNYGYTF
13,-,TRBJ1-1,TRBV19,-,TGTGCCAGTAGTATTGTGGGACATTTTGAAGCTTTCTTT,CASSIVGHFEAFF
13,-,TRBJ1-6,TRBV19,-,TGTGCCACCATGTGGGGGACCGGATCACCCCTCCACTTT,CATMWGTGSPLHF
13,-,TRBJ2-7,TRBV4-3,-,TGCGCCAGCAGCCAAGACAGGGGCTACGAGCAGTACTTC,CASSQDRGYEQYF
15,TRBD1,TRBJ2-7,TRBV6-5,-,TGTGCCAGCAGTTACTCCCGGGCAGGGGGACGCCAGCAGTACTTC,CASSYSRAGGRQQYF
15,TRBD1,TRBJ2-2,TRBV12-5,-,TGTGCTAGTGGGAGACAGGGATTGGACACCGGGGAGCTGTTTTTT,CASGRQGLDTGELFF
15,-,TRBJ1-1,TRBV5-1,-,TGCGCCAGCAGCTTGGGCGGCAGATTAAACACTGAAGCTTTCTTT,CASSLGGRLNTEAFF
12,-,TRBJ1-5,TRBV5-4,-,TGTGCCAGCAGCTTTGAGAATCAGCCCCAGCATTTT,CASSFENQPQHF
16,TRBD2,TRBJ2-3,TRBV7-2,-,TGTGCCAGCAGCTCAACCACGACTAGCGGGGGTCATACGCAGTATTTT,CASSSTTTSGGHTQYF
14,TRBD2,TRBJ2-3,TRBV24-1,few,TGTGCCACCAGCGGCGGGGGGTTCACAGATACGCAGTATTTT,CATSGGGFTDTQYF
11,-,TRBJ2-2,TRBV7-9,-,TGTGCCAGCAGCCCGAACGGGGAGCTGTTTTTT,CASSPNGELFF
15,-,TRBJ1-3,TRBV11-2,-,TGTGCCAGCAGCTTTGGAGGATACTCTGGAAACACCATATATTTT,CASSFGGYSGNTIYF
15,TRBD1,TRBJ2-1,TRBV24-1,few,TGTGCCACCAGCATTACAGGGGGCTCCTACAATGAGCAGTTCTTC,CATSITGGSYNEQFF
16,-,TRBJ2-1,TRBV6-1,few,TGTGCCAGCAGTGAAATCGGCAGGAGAGGGTACAATGAGCAGTTCTTC,CASSEIGRRGYNEQFF
21,TRBD2,TRBJ2-5,TRBV9,-,TGTGCCAGCAGCGTAGAAGGAGGGGGGCTAGCGGGTCGCATAGAAGAGCAGACCCAGTACTTC,CASSVEGGGLAGRIEEQTQYF
15,-,TRBJ2-5,TRBV5-4,few,TGTGCCAGCAGCAAGTCCGGACGGTTCCAAGAGACCCAGTACTTC,CASSKSGRFQETQYF
17,TRBD2,TRBJ2-1,TRBV7-8,-,TGTGCCAGCAGCTTAGGTCGGCGGGGGGGCTTCTACAATGAGCAGTTCTTC,CASSLGRRGGFYNEQFF
15,-,TRBJ2-1,TRBV5-4,-,TGTGCCAGCAGCTTGAGGTTAGGCAGGGGTAATGAGCAGTTCTTC,CASSLRLGRGNEQFF
14,-,TRBJ1-2,TRBV2,-,TGTGCCAGCAGCCTACAGGGATCGGGCTATGGCTACACCTTC,CASSLQGSGYGYTF
16,-,TRBJ1-4,TRBV27,-,TGTGCCAGCAGTTATGGTTCCAGACGGTATAATGAAAAACTGTTTTTT,CASSYGSRRYNEKLFF
13,-,TRBJ1-1,TRBV18,-,TGTGCCAGCTCACCCTACAGTAACACTGAAGCTTTCTTT,CASSPYSNTEAFF
15,TRBD2,TRBJ2-2,TRBV6-1,-,TGTGCCAGCAGTGAAGAAGCGGGGGGAACCGGGGAGCTGTTTTTT,CASSEEAGGTGELFF
17,-,TRBJ2-3,TRBV6-2/TRBV6-3,-,TGTGCCAGCAGTTACTACGGACACTACGGGGTTGTTGATACGCAGTATTTT,CASSYYGHYGVVDTQYF
11,-,TRBJ2-3,TRBV6-1,-,TGTGCCAGCAGTGAAGGGTGGACGCAGTATTTT,CASSEGWTQYF
11,-,TRBJ2-1,TRBV18,-,TGTGCCAGCTCAAGGTCGTATGAGCAGTTCTTC,CASSRSYEQFF
14,-,TRBJ1-3,TRBV9,-,TGTGCCAGCAGCGAGGGCAGTTGGGTAAACACCATATATTTT,CASSEGSWVNTIYF
14,TRBD1,TRBJ1-2,TRBV3-1/TRBV3-2,-,TGTGCCAGCAGCCAAGCAGGGGGCAACTATGGCTACACCTTC,CASSQAGGNYGYTF
17,-,TRBJ1-6,TRBV5-4,many,TGTGCCAGCAGCTCCCAGGCCAGGGAGAGAGGAAATTCACCCCTCCACTTT,CASSSQARERGNSPLHF
15,-,TRBJ2-5,TRBV18,-,TGTGCCAGCTCACCACTGGGGTCGGCGAAAGAGACCCAGTACTTC,CASSPLGSAKETQYF
13,-,TRBJ1-1,TRBV28,few,TGTGCCAGCAGTTTGTGGGGGAGCACTGAAGCTTTCTTT,CASSLWGSTEAFF
13,-,TRBJ1-5,TRBV6-5,-,TGTGCCAGCAGTAGACAGGCCCTCGGGCCCCAGCATTTT,CASSRQALGPQHF
16,TRBD2,TRBJ2-3,TRBV6-4,-,TGTGCCAGCAGCTATACTTTGACTAGCGACACAGATACGCAGTATTTT,CASSYTLTSDTDTQYF
14,-,TRBJ2-5,TRBV7-2,-,TGTGCCAGCAGCTTAAATGCACGTCAAGAGACCCAGTACTTC,CASSLNARQETQYF
14,TRBD1,TRBJ1-5,TRBV19,few,TGTGCCAGTAGTGCGACAGGGATCAATCAGCCCCAGCATTTT,CASSATGINQPQHF
14,TRBD1,TRBJ2-1,TRBV28,-,TGTGCCAGCAGACCGGGACAGGGGTGGCATGAGCAGTTCTTC,CASRPGQGWHEQFF
15,TRBD1,TRBJ1-1,TRBV6-5,-,TGTGCCAGCGCAACAGGGGGGTCTACGAACACTGAAGCTTTCTTT,CASATGGSTNTEAFF
17,-,TRBJ1-1,TRBV6-2/TRBV6-3,once,TGTGCCAGCAGCTTCGGAAGGACAGAGGGTTTAATCACTGAAGCTTTCTTT,CASSFGRTEGLITEAFF
14,TRBD1,TRBJ2-7,TRBV5-1,-,TGCGCCAGCAGCGTCCGGGACAGTCTCTACGAGCAGTACTTC,CASSVRDSLYEQYF
14,-,TRBJ1-2,TRBV9,-,TGTGCCAGCAGCGTAGGGAACTCGAACTATGGCTACACCTTC,CASSVGNSNYGYTF
13,-,TRBJ2-7,TRBV27,-,TGTGCCAGCAGTTACACACAGGGCAACGAGCAGTACTTC,CASSYTQGNEQYF
15,TRBD2,TRBJ2-1,TRBV9,-,TGTGCCAGCAGCCCACCGGGACTAGCTCACAATGAGCAGTTCTTC,CASSPPGLAHNEQFF
15,-,TRBJ2-2,TRBV7-9,once,TGTGCCAGCAGCTTAGACCTCCAGGGGACCGGGGAGCTGTTTTTT,CASSLDLQGTGELFF